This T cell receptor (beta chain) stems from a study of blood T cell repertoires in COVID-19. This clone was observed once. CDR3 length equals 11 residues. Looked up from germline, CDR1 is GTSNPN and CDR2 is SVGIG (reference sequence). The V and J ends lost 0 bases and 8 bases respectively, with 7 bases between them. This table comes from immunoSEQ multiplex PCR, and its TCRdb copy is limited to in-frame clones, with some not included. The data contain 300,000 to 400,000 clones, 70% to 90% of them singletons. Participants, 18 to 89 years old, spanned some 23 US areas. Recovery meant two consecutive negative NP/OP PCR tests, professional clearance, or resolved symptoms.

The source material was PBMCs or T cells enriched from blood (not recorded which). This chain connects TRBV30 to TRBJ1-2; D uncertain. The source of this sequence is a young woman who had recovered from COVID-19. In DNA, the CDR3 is TGTGCCTGGAGTGTAGCGGGGGGCTACACCTTC. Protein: CAWSVAGGYTF.